The 14 T cell receptor beta chains in this list originate from one sample, sequenced in a study of blood T cell repertoires in COVID-19. Only in-frame clones appear in the TCRdb table, and some are missing; sequencing was by immunoSEQ multiplex PCR. The repertoire holds under 500,000 clones, 75% to 90% seen once, with roughly 1.1% in the top ten. Input material: PBMCs or T cells enriched from blood (not recorded which). These receptors were collected from a man aged 25 to 40 who had recovered from COVID-19.

The chain joins TRBV27 to TRBJ2-5; D is uncertain. This CDR3 is built from 13 residues. Germline values: CDR1 MNHEY, CDR2 SMNVEV (reference sequence). Trimming stripped 0 bases from V and 1 base from J, with 3 bases between. This CDR3 is CASSLSGQETQYF. The CDR3 DNA is TGTGCCAGCAGTTTATCCGGCCAAGAGACCCAGTACTTC.

In its sample, this clone was seen a few times. This chain joins TRBV3-1 (or the pseudogene TRBV3-2) and TRBJ2-1, with TRBD2 matching 7 bases. CDR1 LGHDT and CDR2 YNNKEL come from the germline V gene (reference sequence). This CDR3 has 14 residues. V shed 4 bases and J 4 bases; nucleotides not matched to a gene: 4. The CDR3 is CASSPSGTYNEQFF. The CDR3 DNA sequence: TGTGCCAGCAGCCCTAGCGGAACTTACAATGAGCAGTTCTTC.

This clone was recorded a few times. The chain carries TRBV3-1 (or the pseudogene TRBV3-2) and TRBJ1-1; D is unclear. CDR3 size: 13 residues. The V gene lost 4 bases and the J gene lost 1 base, with 7 bases spanning the gap. Per germline, CDR1 LGHDT and CDR2 YNNKEL (reference sequence). For the CDR3, the DNA is TGTGCCAGCAGCCTCGGAGCGAACACTGAAGCTTTCTTT. It translates to CASSLGANTEAFF.

This clone was detected only a few times. The gene calls are TRBV7-2 and TRBJ2-1; D possibly corresponds to TRBD1 (5 bases). This CDR3 is 15 amino acids long. The germline V and J ends were trimmed by 4 bases and 7 bases, with 17 bases remaining between them. The germline V gene encodes CDR1 SGHTA and CDR2 FQGNSA. CDR3 nucleotide sequence: TGTGCCAGCAGCTCCATGGGCCTACAGGAAAATGAGCAGTTCTTC. Its protein is CASSSMGLQENEQFF.

The V and J genes are TRBV5-6 and TRBJ1-1, with 9 bases aligning to TRBD1. V dropped 4 bases and J dropped 4; count of bases not matched to a gene: 5. This CDR3 comprises 14 residues. Germline lookup yields CDR1 SGHDT and CDR2 YYEEEE. Written as DNA, the CDR3 is TGTGCCAGCAGCCCGGGACAGGGCAGCACTGAAGCTTTCTTT. Translating it yields CASSPGQGSTEAFF.

The CDR3 nucleotides are TGTGCCAGCAGGGCCACTGAAGCTTTCTTT. It specifies CASRATEAFF. This chain connects TRBV28 to TRBJ1-1; no clear D. Germline assignment: CDR1 MDHEN and CDR2 SYDVKM. The CDR3 totals 10 residues. V lost 6 bases and J lost 4, with 3 bases in between.

V gene TRBV5-1 combines with J gene TRBJ1-1, with TRBD1 matching 8 bases. V lost 4 bases, J lost 3 bases, and 5 bases stayed unmatched. The CDR3 covers 14 residues. Per germline, CDR1 SGHRS and CDR2 YFSETQ. The CDR3 sequence is CASSLGTGYTEAFF. CDR3 DNA sequence: TGCGCCAGCAGCCTCGGGACAGGATACACTGAAGCTTTCTTT.

J is TRBJ1-2 and V is TRBV11-2; TRBD1 aligns across 8 bases. V shed 4 bases, J shed 8 bases, and the junction held 12 bases outside the gene matches. The CDR3 consists of 15 residues. Germline values: CDR1 SGHAT, CDR2 FQNNGV. The CDR3 region is CASSSSLTGVWGYTF. The CDR3 DNA reads TGTGCCAGCAGCTCGAGCTTGACAGGGGTGTGGGGCTACACCTTC.

This chain connects TRBV27 to TRBJ1-6; 9 bases align to TRBD1. V shed 6 bases, J shed 4 bases, and the junction held 7 bases outside the gene matches. This CDR3 spans 16 amino acids. Germline values: CDR1 MNHEY, CDR2 SMNVEV (reference sequence). CDR3 in DNA: TGTGCCAGCAGGATACAGGGGGCCTTATATAATTCACCCCTCCACTTT. Translating it yields CASRIQGALYNSPLHF.

The chain employs TRBV19 and TRBJ1-5; D unresolved. The V end was cut by 6 bases, the J end by 3 bases, with 12 bases between. The germline V gene has CDR1 LNHDA and CDR2 SQIVND (reference sequence). The CDR3 contains 14 residues. This CDR3 reads CASRARVDNQPQHF. The DNA for the CDR3 is TGTGCCAGTAGGGCCCGGGTTGACAATCAGCCCCAGCATTTT.

V usage is TRBV30 and J usage is TRBJ2-7; 9 bases map to TRBD2. V lost 0 bases and J lost 7; bases outside the gene matches: 4. The CDR3 runs to 13 residues. Germline CDR1 and CDR2: GTSNPN and SVGIG (reference sequence). The CDR3: CAWSVAGGPEQYF. The DNA for the CDR3 is TGTGCCTGGAGTGTCGCGGGAGGGCCTGAGCAGTACTTC.

The rearrangement uses TRBV5-1 and TRBJ1-2; 11 bases agree with TRBD1. The V gene end was trimmed by 4 bases and the J gene end by 6 bases; junction bases not matched to a gene: 8. The CDR3 has 15 amino acids. Germline-derived CDR1 and CDR2 are SGHRS and YFSETQ. The CDR3 nucleotides are TGCGCCAGCAGCCCGGTAGGACAGGGGGCGGATGGCTACACCTTC. It encodes CASSPVGQGADGYTF.

The chain couples TRBV5-5 to TRBJ1-2; 7 nucleotides match TRBD1. This CDR3 has 14 residues. CDR1 is SGHKS and CDR2 is YYEKEE in the germline V gene (reference sequence). Losses at the gene ends were 4 bases for V and 2 bases for J; bases not matched to a gene: 5. The CDR3 region is CASSPGQTNYGYTF. The CDR3 DNA follows: TGTGCCAGCAGCCCGGGACAGACCAACTATGGCTACACCTTC. Supplemented by reference TRBV5-5 and TRBJ1-2, the full variable domain reads DAGVTQSPTHLIKTRGQQVTLRCSPISGHKSVSWYQQVLGQGPQFIFQYYEKEERGRGNFPDRFSARQFPNYSSELNVNALLLGDSALYLCASSPGQTNYGYTFGSGTRLTVV.

The chain joins TRBV3-1 (or the pseudogene TRBV3-2) to TRBJ1-2; a possible D gene is TRBD1 (6 bases). Trimming removed 0 bases at V and 4 bases at J, with 15 bases between. Germline V gene lookup returns CDR1 LGHDT and CDR2 YNNKEL (reference sequence). This CDR3 contains 16 residues. CDR3 amino acids: CASSQDWSGQSYGYTF. The CDR3 DNA sequence: TGTGCCAGCAGCCAAGATTGGAGCGGACAGAGCTATGGCTACACCTTC.